The present T cell receptor beta chain was sequenced within a study of cytomegalovirus exposure and HLA in healthy donors. About the research overall: The platform used for the 120 or so validation repertoires matched that of the roughly 700 first-cohort repertoires, a later analysis reported. Findings and limits, study-wide: Confirmation in vitro established that three CMV-associated chains were specific for CMV antigens. Investigators reported 150 to 200 TCR beta chains as tied to cytomegalovirus. Reports described diagnosis of cytomegalovirus status by the classifier as highly specific and sensitive.

A note on this clone: Its target is unknown.

Only in-frame clones appear in the TCRdb table, and some are missing; sequencing was by immunoSEQ multiplex PCR. This sample has some 340,000 clones, with about nine tenths found just once. This CDR3 has 15 amino acids. V was cut by 8 bases and J by 6 bases, with 25 bases left in between. Germline assignment: CDR1 SQVTM and CDR2 ANQGSEA. The sequence was obtained from a woman younger than 45 in good health and CMV-seropositive. This chain links TRBV29-1 with TRBJ1-1, with D maybe TRBD1 (6 bases). Input material: PBMCs. As DNA, the CDR3 is TGCAGCACCCGAGGGGGGCCGGGGGTAAAGGCTGAAGCTTTCTTT. Translation gives CSTRGGPGVKAEAFF.